These 29 T cell receptor beta chains originate from one sample sequenced in a study of blood T cell repertoires in COVID-19 (dated by TCRdb to 2018 to 2020). Libraries came from the immunoSEQ multiplex PCR assay. Sourced from immuneACCESS, this table was stored by TCRdb with only in-frame sequences that have V and J called. A share of the clones is absent; for the studies checked, an unresolved V gene accounts for under half, and the remainder has no known explanation. The sample yields tens of thousands of clones; about nine tenths were counted once. Roughly 21% of the sample goes to the ten largest clones. Specimen: peripheral blood. Receptors were obtained from a man in his forties or fifties with active COVID-19.

This clone was counted a few times. The rearrangement uses TRBV11-3 and TRBJ2-3, with 16 positions matching TRBD2. Germline CDR1 reads SGHNT; CDR2 reads YENEEA. The CDR3 is 17 residues long. V trimming: 5 bases; J trimming: 4 bases; junction bases outside the gene matches: 6. Here the CDR3 reads CASSPGTSGRAADTQYF. In DNA form, the CDR3 reads TGTGCCAGCAGCCCCGGGACTAGCGGGAGGGCGGCAGATACGCAGTATTTT. The full variable domain, completed using reference TRBV11-3 and TRBJ2-3, is EAGVVQSPRYKIIEKKQPVAFWCNPISGHNTLYWYLQNLGQGPELLIRYENEEAVDDSQLPKDRFSAERLKGVDSTLKIQPAELGDSAVYLCASSPGTSGRAADTQYFGPGTRLTVL.

The V call is TRBV18, the J call TRBJ1-1; weak D call: TRBD1 (5 bases). The V end lost 0 bases, the J end lost 1 base, and 9 bases lay between the germline ends. The CDR3 loop spans 15 amino acids. The germline gives CDR1 KGHSH, CDR2 LQKENI. CDR3 DNA: TGTGCCAGCTCACCACCCCGACAGAGGAACACTGAAGCTTTCTTT. This sequence encodes CASSPPRQRNTEAFF.

V gene TRBV4-1 combines with J gene TRBJ1-5; 9 bases line up with TRBD1. In germline, CDR1 is MGHRA, CDR2 YSYEKL. The length of the CDR3 is 16 residues. The V and J ends lost 4 bases and 1 base, in that order; junction bases with no gene match: 5. The CDR3 region has the DNA TGCGCCAGCAGCCCTGACGGACAGGGGAGCAATCAGCCCCAGCATTTT. Amino acid sequence: CASSPDGQGSNQPQHF.

This CDR3 reads CASSSSGTGNRETQYF. The CDR3 DNA is TGTGCCAGCAGTTCCTCCGGGACAGGGAATCGGGAGACCCAGTACTTC. V gene TRBV28 combines with J gene TRBJ2-5; 9 bases are shared with TRBD1. The CDR3 covers 16 residues. Germline CDR1 MDHEN, CDR2 SYDVKM. After removal of 4 bases from V and 5 bases from J, the junction contained 11 bases not matched to a gene.

This chain links TRBV6-2 or TRBV6-3 with TRBJ2-5; D ambiguous. Trimming shortened V by 4 bases and J by 5 bases, and 17 bases separated the two germline ends. The CDR3 is 15 residues long. Germline V lookup: CDR1 MNHEY, CDR2 SVGEGT. CDR3 sequence (DNA): TGTGCCAGCAGTTCCCCCGATCGGGTTAGGGAGACCCAGTACTTC. Translation: CASSSPDRVRETQYF.

This chain joins TRBV7-8 and TRBJ2-3, with D possibly being TRBD2 (5 bases). CDR1 is SGHVS, CDR2 FQNEAQ, per germline. The V end lost 4 bases, the J end lost 2 bases, and 16 bases lay between the germline ends. The CDR3 loop spans 16 amino acids. DNA of the CDR3: TGTGCCAGCAGCTCCCGGGGTAGGCCCCTCACAGATACGCAGTATTTT. Translating it yields CASSSRGRPLTDTQYF.

The rearrangement uses TRBV28 and TRBJ2-5; TRBD1 agrees at 11 bases. V lost 4 bases to trimming and J lost 5 bases; unmatched junction nucleotides: 6. Germline V gene data show CDR1 as MDHEN and CDR2 as SYDVKM. This CDR3 has 15 residues. The CDR3 here is CASSSRDRGGETQYF. The CDR3 bases are TGTGCCAGCAGTTCGAGGGACAGGGGGGGGGAGACCCAGTACTTC.

Here the CDR3 reads CASSLGQSESPLHF. As DNA, the CDR3 is TGCGCCAGCAGCTTGGGCCAGTCAGAATCACCCCTCCACTTT. The chain has TRBV5-1 and TRBJ1-6; no reliable D call. Trimming shortened V by 0 bases and J by 10 bases, and 11 bases separated the two germline ends. The CDR3 contains 14 residues. CDR1 is SGHRS, CDR2 YFSETQ, per germline. Based on the CDR3 plus reference TRBV5-1 and TRBJ1-6, the full variable domain is KAGVTQTPRYLIKTRGQQVTLSCSPISGHRSVSWYQQTPGQGLQFLFEYFSETQRNKGNFPGRFSGRQFSNSRSEMNVSTLELGDSALYLCASSLGQSESPLHFGNGTRLTVT.

The rearrangement uses TRBV6-1 and TRBJ2-2; D is possibly TRBD1 (6 bases). The CDR3 has 15 amino acids. CDR1 and CDR2 (germline): MNHNS, SASEGT. The V and J ends lost 1 base and 3 bases respectively, with 9 bases between them. CDR3 sequence (DNA): TGTGCCAGCAGTGAAGGGAGGACAGACACCGGGGAGCTGTTTTTT. Its translation is CASSEGRTDTGELFF.

This chain links TRBV7-3 with TRBJ2-3; D gene ambiguous. Between the trimmed V and J ends, which lost 5 bases and 2 bases, there was a span of 8 bases. Germline CDR1 SGHTA, CDR2 FQGTGA. CDR3 length: 13 residues. The CDR3 coding sequence is TGTGCCAGCAGCACATCGATCACAGATACGCAGTATTTT. This translates into CASSTSITDTQYF. The complete variable domain, with remaining parts taken from reference TRBV7-3 and TRBJ2-3, reads GAGVSQTPSNKVTEKGKYVELRCDPISGHTALYWYRQSLGQGPEFLIYFQGTGAADDSGLPNDRFFAVRPEGSVSTLKIQRTERGDSAVYLCASSTSITDTQYFGPGTRLTVL.

The chain links TRBV11-2 to TRBJ1-3, with D unclear. The CDR3 is made up of 13 amino acids. Trimming shortened V by 0 bases and J by 7 bases, and 7 bases separated the two germline ends. CDR1 is SGHAT and CDR2 is FQNNGV in the germline V gene. In nucleotides, the CDR3 is TGTGCCAGCAGCTTAGATTCGGGGAACACCATATATTTT. Translation: CASSLDSGNTIYF.

The V gene is TRBV4-1, the J gene TRBJ1-2, with D maybe TRBD1 (6 bases). The CDR3 loop spans 15 amino acids. V was shortened by 0 bases and J by 4 bases, with 12 bases between the two germline ends. The germline gives CDR1 MGHRA, CDR2 YSYEKL. The CDR3 spells CASSQDSGVGYGYTF. DNA for the CDR3: TGCGCCAGCAGCCAAGATTCAGGGGTTGGCTATGGCTACACCTTC.

The J gene is TRBJ2-1, the V gene TRBV15; 8 nucleotides align to TRBD1. The germline V gene encodes CDR1 LNHNV and CDR2 YYDKDF (reference sequence). The CDR3 length is 16 residues. After removal of 7 bases from V and 0 bases from J, the junction contained 8 bases not matched to a gene. Here the CDR3 DNA reads TGTGCCACCAACCGATACAGGGGGAGCTCCTACAATGAGCAGTTCTTC. Translation: CATNRYRGSSYNEQFF.

V gene TRBV24-1 combines with J gene TRBJ2-1; D remains ambiguous. Germline assignment: CDR1 KGHDR and CDR2 SFDVKD. This CDR3 has 11 residues. The V and J ends lost 5 bases and 10 bases respectively, with 8 bases between them. DNA for the CDR3: TGTGCCACCAGTGCGGGTAGGGAGCAGTTCTTC. Its translation is CATSAGREQFF.

The chain uses TRBV15 and TRBJ1-3; D is undetermined. The V gene lost 3 bases and the J gene lost 0 bases, with 9 bases spanning the gap. The CDR3 sequence is 15 residues long. Germline CDR1 reads LNHNV; CDR2 reads YYDKDF (reference sequence). Here the CDR3 reads CATSSSRFSGNTIYF. CDR3 bases: TGTGCCACCAGCAGTAGTCGGTTCTCTGGAAACACCATATATTTT.

This clone was observed a few times. The gene calls are TRBV7-8 and TRBJ1-5; 9 nucleotides line up with TRBD1. Per the germline V gene, CDR1 is SGHVS and CDR2 is FQNEAQ. This CDR3 is 15 amino acids long. V lost 3 bases to trimming and J lost 3 bases; unmatched junction nucleotides: 3. The CDR3 DNA is TGTGCCAGCAGCTTGGACAGGGGACACAATCAGCCCCAGCATTTT. Translation: CASSLDRGHNQPQHF.

The V call is TRBV2, the J call TRBJ2-7; D possibly corresponds to TRBD1 (6 bases). The CDR3 is 12 amino acids. Germline loops: CDR1 SNHLY, CDR2 FYNNEI. V lost 3 bases and J lost 3, with 6 bases in between. The CDR3 DNA is TGTGCCAGCAGTGACAGGGGCTACGAGCAGTACTTC. Protein: CASSDRGYEQYF.

The rearrangement links TRBV3-1 (or the pseudogene TRBV3-2) to TRBJ2-3; the match to TRBD2 covers 13 bases. This CDR3 spans 13 amino acids. Germline CDR1 and CDR2: LGHDT and YNNKEL (reference sequence). V lost 10 bases to trimming and J lost 7 bases; unmatched junction nucleotides: 5. This CDR3 reads CAIPGLAGHTQYF. The CDR3 bases are TGTGCCATCCCGGGACTAGCGGGACATACGCAGTATTTT.

The chain recombines TRBV6-5 with TRBJ1-4; 7 nucleotides agree with TRBD1. Trimming took 6 bases from V and 0 from J; bases not matched to a gene: 4. In germline, CDR1 is MNHEY, CDR2 SVGAGI. The CDR3 spans 15 residues. The CDR3 reads CASSQGGPTNEKLFF. DNA of the CDR3: TGTGCCAGCAGCCAAGGGGGCCCAACTAATGAAAAACTGTTTTTT.

This clone was observed a single time. The V call is TRBV7-9, the J call TRBJ2-5; the match to TRBD2 covers 9 bases. Trimming cost V 5 bases and J 5 bases; bases outside gene matches: 9. This CDR3 spans 15 amino acids. The germline gives CDR1 SEHNR, CDR2 FQNEAQ (reference sequence). CDR3 sequence: CASSGGSGSLETQYF. The CDR3 DNA is TGTGCCAGCAGCGGAGGTAGCGGGAGTTTGGAGACCCAGTACTTC.

This chain links TRBV4-2 with TRBJ2-1; 12 bases line up with TRBD2. Germline V gene sequence: CDR1 LGHNA, CDR2 YNFKEQ. CDR3 length: 15 residues. V dropped 4 bases and J dropped 7; count of bases not matched to a gene: 5. The CDR3 here is CASSPRTSGKNEQFF. Written as DNA, the CDR3 is TGTGCCAGCAGCCCTCGGACTAGCGGGAAAAATGAGCAGTTCTTC.

The sample holds a few counts of this clone. The chain combines TRBV4-1 with TRBJ2-1, with D uncertain. V was pared by 0 bases and J by 8 bases, with 11 bases between. CDR1 is MGHRA, CDR2 YSYEKL, per germline. The CDR3 has 14 amino acids. In DNA form, the CDR3 reads TGCGCCAGCAGCCAAGAGCCCAGCGTGGATGAGCAGTTCTTC. This codes for CASSQEPSVDEQFF.

The chain links TRBV28 to TRBJ1-2; no firm D call. Deletions cut 8 bases from V and 7 bases from J, with 20 bases between. The CDR3 runs 14 residues. Germline values: CDR1 MDHEN, CDR2 SYDVKM. The CDR3 sequence is CASSLVELYPGYTF. The CDR3 coding sequence is TGTGCCAGCTCCTTGGTAGAGTTATATCCTGGCTACACCTTC.

The chain has TRBV7-2 and TRBJ2-4, with TRBD2 as a possible D gene (5 bases). With 0 bases removed from V and 0 bases from J, the gap between germline ends came to 9 bases. This CDR3 is built from 16 residues. Germline V gene lookup returns CDR1 SGHTA and CDR2 FQGNSA. The CDR3 sequence: CASSLAHGLAKNIQYF. The CDR3 nucleotides are TGTGCCAGCAGCTTAGCGCACGGACTAGCCAAAAACATTCAGTACTTC.

The chain combines TRBV4-3 with TRBJ2-7; 7 bases are a match to TRBD2. The V and J ends lost 0 bases and 2 bases, in that order; junction bases with no gene match: 13. CDR3 length equals 18 residues. CDR1 LGHNA and CDR2 YSLEER come from the germline V gene. CDR3 DNA: TGCGCCAGCAGCCAAGACTTGAGCGGGGCGAATTACGCCTACGAGCAGTACTTC. It encodes CASSQDLSGANYAYEQYF.

The chain combines TRBV6-2 or TRBV6-3 with TRBJ2-3; possibly TRBD2 for D (5 bases). V was clipped by 0 bases and J by 1 base, with 8 bases between them. Germline loops: CDR1 MNHEY, CDR2 SVGEGT. The CDR3 totals 15 residues. CDR3 amino acids: CASSYSRARTDTQYF. The CDR3 DNA sequence: TGTGCCAGCAGTTACTCGAGGGCCCGCACAGATACGCAGTATTTT.

The CDR3 reads CASSQGLTGKLFF. CDR3 sequence (DNA): TGCGCCAGCAGCCAAGGGCTTACAGGGAAACTGTTTTTT. J is TRBJ1-4 and V is TRBV4-1, with a possible D match to TRBD1 (6 bases). The CDR3 length is 13 residues. The germline CDR1 and CDR2 sequences are MGHRA and YSYEKL. Trimming cost V 1 base and J 11 bases, with 11 bases left between them.

The chain uses TRBV5-6 and TRBJ2-2; a weak D match, TRBD2 (6 bases). CDR1 is SGHDT, CDR2 YYEEEE, per germline. V was cut by 3 bases and J by 6 bases, with 9 bases left in between. CDR3 length equals 13 residues. The CDR3, as DNA: TGTGCCAGCAGCTCGACTAGTTCCGGGGAGCTGTTTTTT. Translation: CASSSTSSGELFF.

The V and J genes are TRBV28 and TRBJ1-5; no reliable D call. There are 14 residues in the CDR3. Germline V gene sequence: CDR1 MDHEN, CDR2 SYDVKM. V lost 7 bases, J lost 7 bases, and 17 bases lay in between. The CDR3 loop is CASMGGGWVQPQHF. The DNA for the CDR3 is TGTGCCAGCATGGGCGGAGGATGGGTACAGCCCCAGCATTTT.